This T cell receptor beta chain was obtained from a study of shared clonotypes between healthy human individuals. Study-wide context: The study enrolled a couple of women and three men aged 18 to 49. Whole-study results and caveats: Among non-shared clonotypes, generation probabilities were lower than among those shared by all four donors.

Every subset's genomic DNA went evenly onto several immunoSEQ plates. Around 200 ng DNA, around 30,000 T cell genomes, went into each sorted-subset replicate PCR. TCRdb's table, derived via immunoSEQ multiplex PCR, lists solely in-frame clones and lacks some. The table has roughly 1,800,000 clones, roughly 94% seen once; the top ten hold roughly 1%. Comments on this clone: Its antigen is still unknown.

The CDR3 has 15 residues. CDR1 and CDR2 (germline): MNHEY, SMNVEV (reference sequence). V was trimmed by 7 bases and J by 9 bases, leaving 22 bases between them. CD45RO-negative, CCR7-positively selected cells formed the naive CD8 fraction, excluding terminally differentiated effector memory CD45RA+ cells. Sequences were obtained from naive CD8+ T cells sorted from blood. The TCR was taken from a man younger than 35 in good health. The V gene is TRBV27, the J gene TRBJ2-1; no clear D gene. DNA of the CDR3: TGTGCCAGCACCCCTACGTCCAGCGCTCTGGCTGAGCAGTTCTTC. It translates to CASTPTSSALAEQFF.